The clone carrying this T cell receptor (beta chain) was seen just once. TCRbeta library preparation incorporated unique molecular identifiers. MiXCR, run by TCRdb on the PCR reads, gives a single entry per CDR3 protein. The sample includes about 58,000 distinct CDR3 sequences, roughly 45% of them seen just once. The data are from a study of T-cell reconstitution after alpha-beta-depleted transplantation in children. Germline-derived CDR1 and CDR2 are SGHAT and FQNNGV. V was clipped by 5 bases and J by 7 bases, with 3 bases between them. The CDR3 covers 10 residues. The material was PBMCs, mostly from graft donor cells, obtained 360 days after TCRalphabeta/CD19-depleted stem cell transplant. The source is a male patient younger than 18 who had a stem cell transplant for acute lymphoblastic leukemia, so the T cells may come from the graft donor. J is TRBJ2-1 and V is TRBV11-2, with D unresolved. The CDR3 loop reads CASSGNEQFF. CDR3 DNA: TGTGCCAGCAGCGGAAATGAGCAGTTCTTC. The variable domain in full, with the rest retrieved from reference TRBV11-2 and TRBJ2-1, is EAGVAQSPRYKIIEKRQSVAFWCNPISGHATLYWYQQILGQGPKLLIQFQNNGVVDDSQLPKDRFSAERLKGVDSTLKIQPAKLEDSAVYLCASSGNEQFFGPGTRLTVL.